A selection of T cell receptor beta chains follows, all from one sample in a study of blood T cell repertoires in COVID-19. Some clones are missing from TCRdb's copy, which holds only in-frame ones; the method was immunoSEQ multiplex PCR. The table has over 200,000 clones, 86% seen once; the top ten hold 3.1%. Sequencing used PBMCs or T cells enriched from blood (not recorded which). The receptors derive from a woman in her forties or fifties in a cohort exposed to, infected with or recovered from COVID-19 (not recorded which). CDR3s include the opening cysteine and the closing phenylalanine or tryptophan. D genes are given only for firm matches. Clone size, where shown, is once, few, many, or a class for clones that have expanded.

J gene: TRBJ1-1
V gene: TRBV6-5
D gene: TRBD1
clone size: -
CDR3 DNA: TGTGCCAGCATCACGCGGGTCAGGGGGCTAACTGAAGCTTTCTTT
CDR3 protein: CASITRVRGLTEAFF

J gene: TRBJ2-1
V gene: TRBV9
D gene: TRBD2
clone size: -
CDR3 DNA: TGTGCCAGCGGTAGCGGGGGATTCAATGAGCAGTTCTTC
CDR3 protein: CASGSGGFNEQFF

J gene: TRBJ1-5
V gene: TRBV6-1
D gene: TRBD1
clone size: -
CDR3 DNA: TGTGCCAGCAGTGTGACAGGGGGTGGCTATAGCAATCAGCCCCAGCATTTT
CDR3 protein: CASSVTGGGYSNQPQHF

J gene: TRBJ2-3
V gene: TRBV29-1
D gene: -
clone size: -
CDR3 DNA: TGCAGCGTCCCCAAAACAGGGCGCAGGGATACGCAGTATTTT
CDR3 protein: CSVPKTGRRDTQYF

J gene: TRBJ1-3
V gene: TRBV7-9
D gene: -
clone size: -
CDR3 DNA: TGTGCCAGCAGCTTATTTCCGGGGGGTCCTGGAAACACCATATATTTT
CDR3 protein: CASSLFPGGPGNTIYF

J gene: TRBJ2-7
V gene: TRBV4-1
D gene: TRBD1
clone size: -
CDR3 DNA: TGCGCCAGCAGCCAAATAGCCGGCAGGGGGCTCTACGAGCAGTACTTC
CDR3 protein: CASSQIAGRGLYEQYF

J gene: TRBJ1-1
V gene: TRBV19
D gene: -
clone size: -
CDR3 DNA: TGTGCCAGCAAGAGAGGGGGTATGGCTTTCTTT
CDR3 protein: CASKRGGMAFF

J gene: TRBJ1-5
V gene: TRBV28
D gene: TRBD1
clone size: once
CDR3 DNA: TGTGCCAGCAGTACTAACCAGGGGGGCTTCAATCAGCCCCAGCATTTT
CDR3 protein: CASSTNQGGFNQPQHF

J gene: TRBJ1-5
V gene: TRBV9
D gene: -
clone size: -
CDR3 DNA: TGTGCCAGCAGCCCGCTACAGAGTGGGCAGCCCCAGCATTTT
CDR3 protein: CASSPLQSGQPQHF

J gene: TRBJ1-1
V gene: TRBV6-5
D gene: TRBD1
clone size: once
CDR3 DNA: TGTGCCAGCAGTTACTCAGGGACAGAAAACACTGAAGCTTTCTTT
CDR3 protein: CASSYSGTENTEAFF

J gene: TRBJ1-2
V gene: TRBV9
D gene: -
clone size: -
CDR3 DNA: TGTGCCAGCAGCGTAAGAGGGTCGTTCTATGGCTACACCTTC
CDR3 protein: CASSVRGSFYGYTF

J gene: TRBJ1-2
V gene: TRBV7-9
D gene: TRBD1
clone size: -
CDR3 DNA: TGTGCCAGCAGCTTAGGAGGGGGCGTCTATGGCTACACCTTC
CDR3 protein: CASSLGGGVYGYTF

J gene: TRBJ1-1
V gene: TRBV7-3
D gene: TRBD1
clone size: once
CDR3 DNA: TGTGCCAGCAGCCCACCCTCAGGGGGAGGCACTGAAGCTTTCTTT
CDR3 protein: CASSPPSGGGTEAFF

J gene: TRBJ2-3
V gene: TRBV28
D gene: TRBD1
clone size: -
CDR3 DNA: TGTGCCAGCAGTGAAACGGGCAGGGGGCTTACAGATACGCAGTATTTT
CDR3 protein: CASSETGRGLTDTQYF

J gene: TRBJ1-2
V gene: TRBV28
D gene: -
clone size: -
CDR3 DNA: TGTGCCAGCAGTCTCCGGATTAGCGGCTACACCTTC
CDR3 protein: CASSLRISGYTF

J gene: TRBJ1-4
V gene: TRBV30
D gene: -
clone size: -
CDR3 DNA: TGTGCCTGGAGTGGGGCAGGCCCCGGCAAAAATGAAAAACTGTTTTTT
CDR3 protein: CAWSGAGPGKNEKLFF

J gene: TRBJ2-5
V gene: TRBV7-2
D gene: TRBD2
clone size: -
CDR3 DNA: TGTGCCAGCAGCCCAGGGACTAGCTTGCAAGAGACCCAGTACTTC
CDR3 protein: CASSPGTSLQETQYF

J gene: TRBJ1-1
V gene: TRBV7-8
D gene: -
clone size: -
CDR3 DNA: TGTGCCAGCAGCTTGGGAGACACCACGGAAGCTTTCTTT
CDR3 protein: CASSLGDTTEAFF

J gene: TRBJ2-5
V gene: TRBV6-5
D gene: TRBD1
clone size: -
CDR3 DNA: TGTGCCAGCAGTTACACAGGACAGGGGCGGGAGACCCAGTACTTC
CDR3 protein: CASSYTGQGRETQYF

J gene: TRBJ1-5
V gene: TRBV6-2/TRBV6-3
D gene: TRBD1
clone size: -
CDR3 DNA: TGTGCCAGCAGTATACCGGGACAGGGTAGGTACCAGCCCCAGCATTTT
CDR3 protein: CASSIPGQGRYQPQHF

J gene: TRBJ2-7
V gene: TRBV11-3
D gene: -
clone size: once
CDR3 DNA: TGTGCCAGCAGCTTAGATCGAGGCAGCTCCTACGAGCAGTACTTC
CDR3 protein: CASSLDRGSSYEQYF

J gene: TRBJ1-2
V gene: TRBV10-2
D gene: -
clone size: -
CDR3 DNA: TGCGCCAGCAGTGAGGCGGATTACAATGGCTACACCTTC
CDR3 protein: CASSEADYNGYTF

J gene: TRBJ2-1
V gene: TRBV4-2
D gene: TRBD2
clone size: once
CDR3 DNA: TGTGCCAGCAGCCAAGGACCGGGACTAGGGCAGAATGAGCAGTTCTTC
CDR3 protein: CASSQGPGLGQNEQFF

J gene: TRBJ1-2
V gene: TRBV2
D gene: TRBD1
clone size: -
CDR3 DNA: TGTGCCAGCAGACCGGGACAGGGGTTTGGTGGCTACACCTTC
CDR3 protein: CASRPGQGFGGYTF

J gene: TRBJ1-6
V gene: TRBV27
D gene: -
clone size: few
CDR3 DNA: TGTGCCAGCAGGCCGATTGGACAGCCAAATTCACCCCTCCACTTT
CDR3 protein: CASRPIGQPNSPLHF

J gene: TRBJ1-1
V gene: TRBV28
D gene: TRBD1
clone size: -
CDR3 DNA: TGTGCCAGCAGTTTATTCCAGGGGGTGGGGACTGAAGCTTTCTTT
CDR3 protein: CASSLFQGVGTEAFF

J gene: TRBJ2-5
V gene: TRBV4-3
D gene: -
clone size: -
CDR3 DNA: TGCGCCAGCAGCCAAAACAGGGAATTGGAGACCCAGTACTTC
CDR3 protein: CASSQNRELETQYF

J gene: TRBJ2-2
V gene: TRBV24-1
D gene: -
clone size: -
CDR3 DNA: TGTGCCACCAGTGATTTGGGGCAGGGTTACGGATCCGGGGAGCTGTTTTTT
CDR3 protein: CATSDLGQGYGSGELFF

J gene: TRBJ2-6
V gene: TRBV19
D gene: -
clone size: -
CDR3 DNA: TGTGCCAGTACTGAACAGGGTAAAGTCCTGACTTTC
CDR3 protein: CASTEQGKVLTF

J gene: TRBJ1-5
V gene: TRBV18
D gene: -
clone size: -
CDR3 DNA: TGTGCCAGCTCACCGGGAGTCAGCCCCCGCAATCAGCCCCAGCATTTT
CDR3 protein: CASSPGVSPRNQPQHF

J gene: TRBJ1-3
V gene: TRBV7-9
D gene: -
clone size: -
CDR3 DNA: TGTGCCAGCATCAATACGACTGACAGGGGAAACACCATATATTTT
CDR3 protein: CASINTTDRGNTIYF

J gene: TRBJ1-5
V gene: TRBV21-1
D gene: -
clone size: -
CDR3 DNA: TGTGCCAGCAGCACTGATCAGCCCCAGCATTTT
CDR3 protein: CASSTDQPQHF

J gene: TRBJ1-2
V gene: TRBV14
D gene: -
clone size: medium-sized
CDR3 DNA: TGTGCCAGCAGCCAAAACCCTCATTTACAGGTCCACTATGGCTACACCTTC
CDR3 protein: CASSQNPHLQVHYGYTF

J gene: TRBJ2-5
V gene: TRBV5-1
D gene: -
clone size: -
CDR3 DNA: TGCGCCAGCAGCTTGGTCGGATTGGGGGGGACCCAGTACTTC
CDR3 protein: CASSLVGLGGTQYF

J gene: TRBJ1-5
V gene: TRBV7-2
D gene: -
clone size: -
CDR3 DNA: TGTGCCAGCAGCTTAGACAGCTATCAGCCCCAGCATTTT
CDR3 protein: CASSLDSYQPQHF

J gene: TRBJ2-5
V gene: TRBV4-2
D gene: -
clone size: once
CDR3 DNA: TGTGCCAGCAGCCAAGATTCATTTCGGGGCCAAGAGACCCAGTACTTC
CDR3 protein: CASSQDSFRGQETQYF

J gene: TRBJ1-2
V gene: TRBV10-1
D gene: -
clone size: -
CDR3 DNA: TGCGCCAGCATCTCCCCCTTGGCAGGTCGGGAGGTTGGCTACACCTTC
CDR3 protein: CASISPLAGREVGYTF

J gene: TRBJ2-2
V gene: TRBV3-1/TRBV3-2
D gene: -
clone size: -
CDR3 DNA: TGTGCCAGCAGCTCGGGGTACAGGGTTTCGGTCACCGGGGAGCTGTTTTTT
CDR3 protein: CASSSGYRVSVTGELFF

J gene: TRBJ2-1
V gene: TRBV5-4
D gene: -
clone size: -
CDR3 DNA: TGTGCCAGCAGCTCGGGACTTATAGACAATGAGCAGTTCTTC
CDR3 protein: CASSSGLIDNEQFF

J gene: TRBJ1-2
V gene: TRBV4-3
D gene: TRBD1
clone size: -
CDR3 DNA: TGCGCCAGCAGCCCGAGGGACAGGGAGTTTGGAGGCTACACCTTC
CDR3 protein: CASSPRDREFGGYTF

J gene: TRBJ1-6
V gene: TRBV19
D gene: TRBD1
clone size: -
CDR3 DNA: TGTGCCAGTAGGACAGGGGACCGCGTCCATAATTCACCCCTCCACTTT
CDR3 protein: CASRTGDRVHNSPLHF

J gene: TRBJ2-1
V gene: TRBV5-1
D gene: -
clone size: -
CDR3 DNA: TGCGCCAGCAGCTTCCAGGGGGGTACCTACAATGAGCAGTTCTTC
CDR3 protein: CASSFQGGTYNEQFF

J gene: TRBJ2-3
V gene: TRBV9
D gene: -
clone size: -
CDR3 DNA: TGTGCCAGCAGCAATACCCCTAGCGCAACAGATACGCAGTATTTT
CDR3 protein: CASSNTPSATDTQYF

J gene: TRBJ1-2
V gene: TRBV5-6
D gene: -
clone size: -
CDR3 DNA: TGTGCCAGCAGCTTGGCTGGACGGATTAAGGGGTCCTATGGCTACACCTTC
CDR3 protein: CASSLAGRIKGSYGYTF

J gene: TRBJ1-6
V gene: TRBV10-2
D gene: TRBD1
clone size: -
CDR3 DNA: TGCGCCAGCAGGAATCGACAGGGAGTTACCCCCCTCCACTTT
CDR3 protein: CASRNRQGVTPLHF

J gene: TRBJ1-5
V gene: TRBV14
D gene: -
clone size: once
CDR3 DNA: TGTGCCAGCAGCCCCAGAACAGGGTCGCCCCAGCATTTT
CDR3 protein: CASSPRTGSPQHF

J gene: TRBJ2-2
V gene: TRBV9
D gene: -
clone size: -
CDR3 DNA: TGTGCCAGCAGCGTACAGGAGGGTTACACCGGGGAGCTGTTTTTT
CDR3 protein: CASSVQEGYTGELFF

J gene: TRBJ2-3
V gene: TRBV5-1
D gene: TRBD2
clone size: -
CDR3 DNA: TGCGCCAGCAGCCCTAGCGGGGTTCCAACAGATACGCAGTATTTT
CDR3 protein: CASSPSGVPTDTQYF

J gene: TRBJ2-3
V gene: TRBV2
D gene: TRBD1
clone size: -
CDR3 DNA: TGTGCCAGCACCCACCGGACAGGGTCGAGCACAGATACGCAGTATTTT
CDR3 protein: CASTHRTGSSTDTQYF

J gene: TRBJ2-7
V gene: TRBV28
D gene: -
clone size: -
CDR3 DNA: TGTGCCAGCAGATCATCAGGGGCGGGTGACTACGAGCAGTACTTC
CDR3 protein: CASRSSGAGDYEQYF

J gene: TRBJ2-3
V gene: TRBV5-1
D gene: TRBD1
clone size: -
CDR3 DNA: TGCGCCAGCAGCCTCCGACAGGGAAGCACAGATACGCAGTATTTT
CDR3 protein: CASSLRQGSTDTQYF

J gene: TRBJ1-6
V gene: TRBV6-1
D gene: -
clone size: -
CDR3 DNA: TGTGCCAGCAGTGACCCCGGTCGGAATTCACCCCTCCACTTT
CDR3 protein: CASSDPGRNSPLHF

J gene: TRBJ2-7
V gene: TRBV4-1
D gene: TRBD2
clone size: -
CDR3 DNA: TGCGCCAGCAGCCAGGCCGGGACTAGCGTTTCCGAGCAGTACTTC
CDR3 protein: CASSQAGTSVSEQYF

J gene: TRBJ1-6
V gene: TRBV15
D gene: TRBD1
clone size: -
CDR3 DNA: TGTGCCACCAGCAGAGGGACAGGGGTTCATAATTCACCCCTCCACTTT
CDR3 protein: CATSRGTGVHNSPLHF

J gene: TRBJ2-2
V gene: TRBV6-4
D gene: -
clone size: once
CDR3 DNA: TGTGCCAGCAGTGACGGAGGGGACGCCGGGGAGCTGTTTTTT
CDR3 protein: CASSDGGDAGELFF

J gene: TRBJ1-1
V gene: TRBV19
D gene: -
clone size: -
CDR3 DNA: TGTGCCAGTAGTATTTCAATCGGGTCTCATATGAACACTGAAGCTTTCTTT
CDR3 protein: CASSISIGSHMNTEAFF

J gene: TRBJ2-3
V gene: TRBV11-2
D gene: TRBD2
clone size: -
CDR3 DNA: TGTGCCAGCAGCTTAGCCCAGCGGGGGGGACGCACAGATACGCAGTATTTT
CDR3 protein: CASSLAQRGGRTDTQYF